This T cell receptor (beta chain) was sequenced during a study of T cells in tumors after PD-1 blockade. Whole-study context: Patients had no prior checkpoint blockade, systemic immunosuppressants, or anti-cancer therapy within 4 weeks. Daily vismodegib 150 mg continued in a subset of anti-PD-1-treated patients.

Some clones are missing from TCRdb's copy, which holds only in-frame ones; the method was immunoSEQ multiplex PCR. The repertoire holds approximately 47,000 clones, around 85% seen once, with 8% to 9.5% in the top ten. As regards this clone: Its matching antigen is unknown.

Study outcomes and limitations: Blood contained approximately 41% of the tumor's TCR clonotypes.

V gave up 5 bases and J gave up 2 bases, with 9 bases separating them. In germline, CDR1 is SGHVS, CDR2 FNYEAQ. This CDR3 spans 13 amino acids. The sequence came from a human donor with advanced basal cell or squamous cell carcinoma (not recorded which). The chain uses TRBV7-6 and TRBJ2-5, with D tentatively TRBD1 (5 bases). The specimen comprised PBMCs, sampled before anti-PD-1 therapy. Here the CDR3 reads CASSRQLQETQYF. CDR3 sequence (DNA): TGTGCCAGCAGCCGACAGTTGCAAGAGACCCAGTACTTC.